Detailed here is one T cell receptor beta chain. What it binds is unknown. Germline CDR1 PRHDT, CDR2 FYEKMQ (reference sequence). V lost 5 bases and J lost 3, with 17 bases in between. The CDR3 runs to 15 residues. Using immunoSEQ multiplex PCR, the repertoire was profiled, and TCRdb retains in-frame clones only, with some absent. This table has roughly 160,000 clones, about nine tenths appearing once. The data are from a study of T cell responses to AZD1222 COVID-19 vaccine. The overall study: Investigators merged groups given second doses at roughly 4 or roughly 12 weeks.

General observations from the study: White British people made up most donors, females outnumbered males, and clonal diversity was possibly underestimated.

This chain connects TRBV13 to TRBJ2-7; no clear D. This sample comprised peripheral blood, obtained on day 0 of AZD1222 vaccination. The TCR originated in an adult in good health. DNA for the CDR3: TGTGCCAGCAGCCCCGGCGGCAGAGCCCACTACGAGCAGTACTTC. Translated, it gives CASSPGGRAHYEQYF.